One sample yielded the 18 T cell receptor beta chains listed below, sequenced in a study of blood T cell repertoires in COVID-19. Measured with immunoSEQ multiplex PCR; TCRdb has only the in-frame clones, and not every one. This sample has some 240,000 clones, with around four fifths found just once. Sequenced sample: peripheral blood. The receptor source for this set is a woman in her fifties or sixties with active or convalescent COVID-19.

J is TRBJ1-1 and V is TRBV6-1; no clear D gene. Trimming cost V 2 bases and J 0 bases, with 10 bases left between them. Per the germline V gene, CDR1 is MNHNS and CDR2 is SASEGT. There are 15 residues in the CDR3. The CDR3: CASSERGSMNTEAFF. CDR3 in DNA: TGTGCCAGCAGTGAACGGGGTTCCATGAACACTGAAGCTTTCTTT.

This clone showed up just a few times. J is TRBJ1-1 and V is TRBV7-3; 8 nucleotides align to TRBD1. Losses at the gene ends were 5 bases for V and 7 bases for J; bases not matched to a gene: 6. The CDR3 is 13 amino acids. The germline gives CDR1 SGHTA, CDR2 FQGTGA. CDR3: CASSPQGAGEAFF. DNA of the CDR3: TGTGCCAGCAGCCCCCAGGGGGCAGGTGAAGCTTTCTTT.

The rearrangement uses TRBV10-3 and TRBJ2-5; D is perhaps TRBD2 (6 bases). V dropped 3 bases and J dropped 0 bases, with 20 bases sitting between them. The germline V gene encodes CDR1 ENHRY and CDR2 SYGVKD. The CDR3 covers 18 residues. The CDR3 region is CAISDSGGGGAYQETQYF. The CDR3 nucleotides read TGTGCCATCAGTGATTCGGGTGGTGGCGGGGCGTACCAAGAGACCCAGTACTTC.

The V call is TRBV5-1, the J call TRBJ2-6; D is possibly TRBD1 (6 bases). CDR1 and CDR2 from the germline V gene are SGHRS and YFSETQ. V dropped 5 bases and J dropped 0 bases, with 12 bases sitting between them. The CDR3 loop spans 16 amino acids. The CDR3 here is CASSRQVSSGANVLTF. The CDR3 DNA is TGCGCCAGCAGTCGACAGGTTAGCTCTGGGGCCAACGTCCTGACTTTC.

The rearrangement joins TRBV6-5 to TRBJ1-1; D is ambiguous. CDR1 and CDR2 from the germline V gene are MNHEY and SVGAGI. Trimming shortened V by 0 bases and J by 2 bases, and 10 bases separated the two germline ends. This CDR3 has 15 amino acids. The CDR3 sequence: CASSYSNAVNTEAFF. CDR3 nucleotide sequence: TGTGCCAGCAGTTACTCGAATGCAGTTAACACTGAAGCTTTCTTT.

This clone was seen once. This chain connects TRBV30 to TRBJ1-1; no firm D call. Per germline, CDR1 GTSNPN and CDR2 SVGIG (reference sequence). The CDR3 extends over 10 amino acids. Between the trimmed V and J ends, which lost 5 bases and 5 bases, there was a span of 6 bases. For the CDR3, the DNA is TGTGCCTGGGCCCAAACTGAAGCTTTCTTT. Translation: CAWAQTEAFF.

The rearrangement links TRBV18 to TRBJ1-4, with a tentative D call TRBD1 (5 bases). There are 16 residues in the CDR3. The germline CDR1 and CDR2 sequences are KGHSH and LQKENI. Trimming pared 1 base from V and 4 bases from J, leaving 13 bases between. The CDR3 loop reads CASSPRQVGGNEKLFF. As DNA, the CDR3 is TGTGCCAGCTCACCACGGCAGGTCGGGGGTAATGAAAAACTGTTTTTT.

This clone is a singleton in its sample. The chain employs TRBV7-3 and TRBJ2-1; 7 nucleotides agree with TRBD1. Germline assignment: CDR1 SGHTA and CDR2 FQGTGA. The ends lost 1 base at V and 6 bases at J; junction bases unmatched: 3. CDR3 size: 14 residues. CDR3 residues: CASSLIGGPNEQFF. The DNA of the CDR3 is TGTGCCAGCAGCTTAATAGGGGGCCCCAATGAGCAGTTCTTC.

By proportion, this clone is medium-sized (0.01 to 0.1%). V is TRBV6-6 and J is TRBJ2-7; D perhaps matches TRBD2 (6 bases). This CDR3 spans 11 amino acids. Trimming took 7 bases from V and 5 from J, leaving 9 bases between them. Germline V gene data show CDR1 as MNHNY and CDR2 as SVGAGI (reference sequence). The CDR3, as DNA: TGTGCCAGCATCTGGAGGGACGAGCAGTACTTC. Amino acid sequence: CASIWRDEQYF.

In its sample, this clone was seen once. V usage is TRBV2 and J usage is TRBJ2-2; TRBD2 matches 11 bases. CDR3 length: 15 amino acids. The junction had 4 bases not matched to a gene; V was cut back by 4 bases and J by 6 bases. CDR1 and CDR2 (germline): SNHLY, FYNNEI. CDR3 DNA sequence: TGTGCCAGCAGTGCACTAGCGGGGGCCCCCGGGGAGCTGTTTTTT. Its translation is CASSALAGAPGELFF.

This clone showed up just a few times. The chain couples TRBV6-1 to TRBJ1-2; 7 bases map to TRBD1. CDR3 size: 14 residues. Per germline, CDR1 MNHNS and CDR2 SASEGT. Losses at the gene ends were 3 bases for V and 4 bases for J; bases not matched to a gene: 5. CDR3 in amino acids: CASSDTGAVYGYTF. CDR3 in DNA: TGTGCCAGCAGTGATACAGGGGCGGTCTATGGCTACACCTTC.

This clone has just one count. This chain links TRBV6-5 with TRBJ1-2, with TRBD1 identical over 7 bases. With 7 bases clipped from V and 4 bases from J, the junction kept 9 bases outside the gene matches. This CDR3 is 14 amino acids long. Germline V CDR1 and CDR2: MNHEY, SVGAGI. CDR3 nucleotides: TGTGCCAGCAAGGGGGACAGATCCTCCTATGGCTACACCTTC. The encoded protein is CASKGDRSSYGYTF.

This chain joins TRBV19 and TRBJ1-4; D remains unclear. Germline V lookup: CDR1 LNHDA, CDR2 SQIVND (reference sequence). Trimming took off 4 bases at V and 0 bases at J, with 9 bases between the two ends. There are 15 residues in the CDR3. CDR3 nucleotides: TGTGCCAGTAGTAGCGTCGGGGCAACTAATGAAAAACTGTTTTTT. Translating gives CASSSVGATNEKLFF.

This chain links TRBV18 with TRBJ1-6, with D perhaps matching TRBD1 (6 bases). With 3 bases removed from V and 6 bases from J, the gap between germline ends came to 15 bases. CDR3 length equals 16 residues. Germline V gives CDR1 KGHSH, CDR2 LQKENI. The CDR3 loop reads CASSPMVRGPNSPLHF. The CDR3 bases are TGTGCCAGCTCACCCATGGTCAGGGGCCCTAATTCACCCCTCCACTTT.

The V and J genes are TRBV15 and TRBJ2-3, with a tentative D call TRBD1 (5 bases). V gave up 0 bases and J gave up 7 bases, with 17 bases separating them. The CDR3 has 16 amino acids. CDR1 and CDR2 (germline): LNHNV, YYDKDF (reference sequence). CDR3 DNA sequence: TGTGCCACCAGCAGAGAAAAGGGGCAGGGCACCTATACGCAGTATTTT. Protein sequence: CATSREKGQGTYTQYF.

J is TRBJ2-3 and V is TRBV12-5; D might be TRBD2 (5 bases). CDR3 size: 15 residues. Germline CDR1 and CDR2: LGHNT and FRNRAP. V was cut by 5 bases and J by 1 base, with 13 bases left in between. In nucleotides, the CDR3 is TGTGCTAGTGGTCCCCCCGCGGGTCGCACAGATACGCAGTATTTT. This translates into CASGPPAGRTDTQYF.

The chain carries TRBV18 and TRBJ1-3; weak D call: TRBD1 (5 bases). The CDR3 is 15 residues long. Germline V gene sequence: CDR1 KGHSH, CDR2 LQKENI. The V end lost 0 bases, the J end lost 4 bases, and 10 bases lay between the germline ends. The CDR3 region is CASSPPGRVGNTIYF. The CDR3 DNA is TGTGCCAGCTCACCACCTGGCAGGGTCGGAAACACCATATATTTT.

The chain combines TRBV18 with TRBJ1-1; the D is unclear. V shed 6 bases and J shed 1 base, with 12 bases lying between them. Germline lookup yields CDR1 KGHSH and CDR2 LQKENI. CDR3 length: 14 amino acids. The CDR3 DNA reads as TGTGCCAGCTCCCCGTCCGAGGGGAACACTGAAGCTTTCTTT. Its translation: CASSPSEGNTEAFF.